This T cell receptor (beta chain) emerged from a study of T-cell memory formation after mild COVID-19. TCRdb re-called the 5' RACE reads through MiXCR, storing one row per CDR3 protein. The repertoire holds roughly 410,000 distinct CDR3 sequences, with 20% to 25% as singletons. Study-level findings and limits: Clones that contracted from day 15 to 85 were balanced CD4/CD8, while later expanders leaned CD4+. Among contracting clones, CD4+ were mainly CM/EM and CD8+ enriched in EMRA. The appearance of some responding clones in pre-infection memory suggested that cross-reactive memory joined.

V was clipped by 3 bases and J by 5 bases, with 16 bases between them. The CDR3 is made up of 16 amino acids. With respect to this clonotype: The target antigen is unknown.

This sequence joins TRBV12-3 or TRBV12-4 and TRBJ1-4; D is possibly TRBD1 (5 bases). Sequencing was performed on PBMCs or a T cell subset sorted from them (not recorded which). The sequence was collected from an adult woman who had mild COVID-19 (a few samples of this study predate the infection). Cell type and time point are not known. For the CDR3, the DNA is TGTGCCAGCAGTTTGTCGGGGGGAGGTAGGAATGAAAAACTGTTTTTT. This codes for CASSLSGGGRNEKLFF.